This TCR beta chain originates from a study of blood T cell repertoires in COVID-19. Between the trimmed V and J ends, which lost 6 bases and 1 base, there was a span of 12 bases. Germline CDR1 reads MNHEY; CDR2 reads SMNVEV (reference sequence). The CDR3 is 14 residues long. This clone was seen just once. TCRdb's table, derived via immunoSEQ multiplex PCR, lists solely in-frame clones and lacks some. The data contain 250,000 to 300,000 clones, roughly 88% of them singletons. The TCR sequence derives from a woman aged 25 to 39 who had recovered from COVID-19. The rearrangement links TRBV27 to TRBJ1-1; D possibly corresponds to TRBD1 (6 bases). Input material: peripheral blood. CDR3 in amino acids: CASSRGQTNTEAFF. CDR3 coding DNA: TGTGCCAGCAGCCGAGGACAGACGAACACTGAAGCTTTCTTT.